Listed below are T cell receptor beta chains from one sample, sequenced in a study of blood T cell repertoires in COVID-19. Some clones are missing from TCRdb's copy, which holds only in-frame ones; the method was immunoSEQ multiplex PCR. The profile covers a few hundred thousand clones, with roughly nine tenths appearing a single time and about 0.83% taken by the ten largest. Material for sequencing was PBMCs or T cells enriched from blood (not recorded which). Every receptor here comes from a middle-aged woman who had been exposed to COVID-19. The CDR3 runs from the conserved cysteine through the conserved F or W. The D gene is left open where the match is weak. Clone size is not always given. Where it is, it says once, few, many or a class for expanded clones.

abundance: -; d_gene: TRBD2; v_gene: TRBV27; j_gene: TRBJ2-5; CDR3nt: TGTGCCAGCAGGGTAGCGGGGGGGGAGACCCAGTACTTC; CDR3aa: CASRVAGGETQYF
abundance: -; d_gene: -; v_gene: TRBV19; j_gene: TRBJ1-3; CDR3nt: TGTGCCAGTCAGGGGCCTACCCTCTCTGGAAACACCATATATTTT; CDR3aa: CASQGPTLSGNTIYF
abundance: -; d_gene: -; v_gene: TRBV7-2; j_gene: TRBJ2-2; CDR3nt: TGTGCCAGCAGCTCCACAGGGATGACCGGGGAGCTGTTTTTT; CDR3aa: CASSSTGMTGELFF
abundance: -; d_gene: TRBD1; v_gene: TRBV15; j_gene: TRBJ1-3; CDR3nt: TGTGCCACCGGGACAGGGAGTGCGGGAAACACCATATATTTT; CDR3aa: CATGTGSAGNTIYF
abundance: -; d_gene: TRBD1; v_gene: TRBV5-4; j_gene: TRBJ1-3; CDR3nt: TGTGCCAGCAGCTTCGGAGGGGGCTCTACCCCGAACACCATATATTTT; CDR3aa: CASSFGGGSTPNTIYF
abundance: once; d_gene: -; v_gene: TRBV19; j_gene: TRBJ2-6; CDR3nt: TGTGCCAGTAGACTCTCTGGGGCCAACGTCCTGACTTTC; CDR3aa: CASRLSGANVLTF
abundance: once; d_gene: TRBD1; v_gene: TRBV19; j_gene: TRBJ1-2; CDR3nt: TGTGCCAGTAAGGGGGCGGCGACGGGGAAATATGGCTACACCTTC; CDR3aa: CASKGAATGKYGYTF
abundance: -; d_gene: TRBD1; v_gene: TRBV24-1; j_gene: TRBJ1-6; CDR3nt: TGTGCCACGATCCCCCCGGGGACAGAGAATAATTCACCCCTCCACTTT; CDR3aa: CATIPPGTENNSPLHF
abundance: -; d_gene: TRBD2; v_gene: TRBV11-3; j_gene: TRBJ2-2; CDR3nt: TGTGCCAGCAGCTTAGACCGGCTAGCGGGGATCACCGGGGAGCTGTTTTTT; CDR3aa: CASSLDRLAGITGELFF
abundance: once; d_gene: -; v_gene: TRBV15; j_gene: TRBJ1-5; CDR3nt: TGTGCCACCAGCAGAGTTTCGGGTAATCAGCCCCAGCATTTT; CDR3aa: CATSRVSGNQPQHF
abundance: -; d_gene: TRBD1; v_gene: TRBV5-1; j_gene: TRBJ2-1; CDR3nt: TGCGCCAGCAGCCGGGACAGTTACAATGAGCAGTTCTTC; CDR3aa: CASSRDSYNEQFF
abundance: -; d_gene: -; v_gene: TRBV6-5; j_gene: TRBJ1-2; CDR3nt: TGTGCCAGCAGGGAGGGGGGGTCCGACTATGGCTACACCTTC; CDR3aa: CASREGGSDYGYTF
abundance: -; d_gene: TRBD2; v_gene: TRBV27; j_gene: TRBJ2-3; CDR3nt: TGTGCCAGCAGTTCCGGGGGGTCCTCTTTGGCCGATACGCAGTATTTT; CDR3aa: CASSSGGSSLADTQYF
abundance: -; d_gene: TRBD1; v_gene: TRBV5-1; j_gene: TRBJ2-5; CDR3nt: TGCGCCAGCAGCAAGACAGGGGCGGAAGAGACCCAGTACTTC; CDR3aa: CASSKTGAEETQYF
abundance: -; d_gene: TRBD1; v_gene: TRBV9; j_gene: TRBJ2-5; CDR3nt: TGTGCCAGCAGCCATAACGACAGGGGGCCTTCAGAGACCCAGTACTTC; CDR3aa: CASSHNDRGPSETQYF
abundance: -; d_gene: TRBD1; v_gene: TRBV30; j_gene: TRBJ1-4; CDR3nt: TGTGCCTGGAGTTTTCAGGGGGTAATTAATGAAAAACTGTTTTTT; CDR3aa: CAWSFQGVINEKLFF
abundance: -; d_gene: TRBD1; v_gene: TRBV11-3; j_gene: TRBJ2-1; CDR3nt: TGTGCCAGCAGCTCGGACAGGAGAGGGGATGAGCAGTTCTTC; CDR3aa: CASSSDRRGDEQFF
abundance: once; d_gene: TRBD1; v_gene: TRBV5-1; j_gene: TRBJ1-1; CDR3nt: TGCGCCAGCAGCGGGGGGACAGGGTGGACTGAAGCTTTCTTT; CDR3aa: CASSGGTGWTEAFF
abundance: -; d_gene: -; v_gene: TRBV5-4; j_gene: TRBJ1-2; CDR3nt: TGTGCCAGCAGCCTGGGGAGGGACTATGGCTACACCTTC; CDR3aa: CASSLGRDYGYTF
abundance: once; d_gene: -; v_gene: TRBV19; j_gene: TRBJ1-3; CDR3nt: TGTGCCAGTAGTATAGCCATCTCTGGAAACACCATATATTTT; CDR3aa: CASSIAISGNTIYF
abundance: -; d_gene: TRBD2; v_gene: TRBV10-1; j_gene: TRBJ2-2; CDR3nt: TGCGCCAGCAGTGAAACTAGCGGGGGGGCGGTCACCGGGGAGCTGTTTTTT; CDR3aa: CASSETSGGAVTGELFF
abundance: -; d_gene: TRBD2; v_gene: TRBV6-1; j_gene: TRBJ2-2; CDR3nt: TGTGCCAGCAGTGAAATAGCGGGGGGGAACACCGGGGAGCTGTTTTTT; CDR3aa: CASSEIAGGNTGELFF
abundance: -; d_gene: TRBD1; v_gene: TRBV7-9; j_gene: TRBJ1-2; CDR3nt: TGTGCCAGCAGCTTAGGACAGGGGAAAGGCTACACCTTC; CDR3aa: CASSLGQGKGYTF
abundance: -; d_gene: -; v_gene: TRBV9; j_gene: TRBJ2-1; CDR3nt: TGTGCCAGCAGCGTAGGAGAGCGGCCCAGACGGGGTGAGCAGTTCTTC; CDR3aa: CASSVGERPRRGEQFF
abundance: -; d_gene: -; v_gene: TRBV19; j_gene: TRBJ2-7; CDR3nt: TGTGCCAGTAGTATAGTTGGAGGGGCCGGATCCTACGAGCAGTACTTC; CDR3aa: CASSIVGGAGSYEQYF
abundance: -; d_gene: -; v_gene: TRBV5-1; j_gene: TRBJ1-1; CDR3nt: TGCGCCAGCAGCTTGGGGGCCGGGACTTTTGAAGCTTTCTTT; CDR3aa: CASSLGAGTFEAFF
abundance: -; d_gene: -; v_gene: TRBV5-5; j_gene: TRBJ2-2; CDR3nt: TGTGCCAGCAGCTTGGAACAGTTCGGGGAGCTGTTTTTT; CDR3aa: CASSLEQFGELFF
abundance: -; d_gene: TRBD1; v_gene: TRBV2; j_gene: TRBJ1-1; CDR3nt: TGTGCCAGCAGAAGGACAGGGGAATGGACCACTGAAGCTTTCTTT; CDR3aa: CASRRTGEWTTEAFF
abundance: -; d_gene: TRBD1; v_gene: TRBV7-9; j_gene: TRBJ2-2; CDR3nt: TGTGCCAGCAGCCGGACAGGGGGCGCGGCCGGGGAGCTGTTTTTT; CDR3aa: CASSRTGGAAGELFF
abundance: -; d_gene: -; v_gene: TRBV10-3; j_gene: TRBJ2-1; CDR3nt: TGTGCCATCAGTGGGGGGCCTCCCGGTGAGCAGTTCTTC; CDR3aa: CAISGGPPGEQFF
abundance: -; d_gene: -; v_gene: TRBV3-1/TRBV3-2; j_gene: TRBJ2-2; CDR3nt: TGTGCCAGCCGCGTCCGGGGCACCGGGGAGCTGTTTTTT; CDR3aa: CASRVRGTGELFF
abundance: -; d_gene: -; v_gene: TRBV7-9; j_gene: TRBJ2-3; CDR3nt: TGTGCCAGCAGCTCCTCGGGACTCCCCATTAGGAAGGGGCAGTATTTT; CDR3aa: CASSSSGLPIRKGQYF